Below, one TCR beta chain is given with its context. Its target is unknown. This entry is derived from a study of CXCR3-negative and CXCR3-positive naive CD8 T cells. Overall study results and limits: Memory CD8+ cells showed much lower diversity, while both naive subsets displayed comparably high diversity. CXCR3-negative and CXCR3-positive naive cells shared comparable TRBV-TRBJ usage, but memory cells did not.

UMI-tagged TRB cDNA libraries were built via 5' RACE. Reprocessing the 5' RACE reads, TCRdb reports a single entry for every CDR3 protein and omits DNA. The sample totals 90,000 to 100,000 distinct CDR3 sequences; its top ten clones hold over 1.5%. Germline V gene lookup returns CDR1 SGHTA and CDR2 FQGTGA. The CDR3 covers 14 residues. This chain connects TRBV7-3 to TRBJ2-2; TCRdb outputs TRBD1, but without DNA this stays unchecked. This receptor was obtained from a human donor in good health. Some clones in this sample may be carry-over from other donors' samples. The sample consisted of naive CXCR3- CD8+ T cells from blood. Subset specified: CD45RO-CCR7+CD27+CD95- naive CD8+ T cells lacking CXCR3 (TNR3-). CDR3 sequence reads: CASSLGQGTGELFF.